This TCR beta chain originates from a study of response to subunit inactivated influenza vaccine. Germline CDR1 SEHNR, CDR2 FQNEAQ (reference sequence). Between the trimmed V and J ends, which lost 0 bases and 1 base, there was a span of 10 bases. The CDR3 extends over 17 amino acids. Each CDR3 protein gets one entry after TCRdb re-called the RT-PCR reads with MiXCR. The sample comprises 530,000 or so distinct CDR3 sequences, about an eighth of which are singletons, and 10% rests with the top ten. J is TRBJ2-6 and V is TRBV7-9; D gene unclear. This clonotype originated in a man aged 50 to 59 who received an inactivated influenza vaccine. Sequencing was performed on PBMCs from blood, taken on the day of vaccination. The CDR3 region is CASSLAVLSSGANVLTF. The CDR3 coding sequence is TGTGCCAGCAGCTTAGCCGTTCTTTCTTCTGGGGCCAACGTCCTGACTTTC.